These T cell receptor beta chains were read from a single sample in a study of beta chain features in type 1 diabetes. Measured with immunoSEQ multiplex PCR; TCRdb has only the in-frame clones, and not every one. This table holds under 350,000 clones, under 8.5% found once. Sequenced: central memory CD4+ T cells from blood. These receptors were collected from a woman younger than 30 in good health. Each CDR3 is given with its conserved first and last residue. The order of the fields is D gene, J gene, V gene, clone size, CDR3 DNA, CDR3 protein. A D gene is named only where the DNA matches it firmly. Some rows mark clone size as missing; the rest say once, few, many or name a class of expanded clone.

>.|TRBJ2-7|TRBV18|.
TGTGCCAGCTCACCGACCGGGACTTCATACGAGCAGTACTTC
CASSPTGTSYEQYF
>TRBD1|TRBJ2-2|TRBV2|few
TGTGCCAGCATCCAGGGGGCCAACGGGGAGCTGTTTTTT
CASIQGANGELFF
>TRBD1|TRBJ2-3|TRBV7-8|few
TGTGCCAGCAGCTTAGCGCAAGGGGGCAGAATCTACACAGATACGCAGTATTTT
CASSLAQGGRIYTDTQYF
>TRBD1|TRBJ2-5|TRBV7-2|.
TGTGCCAGCAGCTTAAGCCGACAGGGGAAAGAGACCCAGTACTTC
CASSLSRQGKETQYF
>.|TRBJ1-2|TRBV6-5|few
TGTGCCAGCAGGAGGGAAGCTAACTATGGCTACACCTTC
CASRREANYGYTF
>TRBD2|TRBJ2-1|TRBV4-3|few
TGCGCCAGCAGCAAACTAGCGGGGGTGAACAATGAGCAGTTCTTC
CASSKLAGVNNEQFF
>TRBD1|TRBJ2-2|TRBV7-8|few
TGTGCCAGCAGCTCACACAGGGGATTAGGGGAGCTGTTTTTT
CASSSHRGLGELFF
>TRBD1|TRBJ2-5|TRBV7-2|.
TGTGCCAGCAGCTGGGGGACAGTTAAAGAGACCCAGTACTTC
CASSWGTVKETQYF
>.|TRBJ2-7|TRBV6-1|few
TGTGCCAGCAGAGCCGGGCTCCAGGCGGACGAGCAGTACTTC
CASRAGLQADEQYF
>.|TRBJ2-7|TRBV2|.
TGTGCCAGCTGCCGGGTCACCACCTACGAGCAGTACTTC
CASCRVTTYEQYF
>.|TRBJ1-2|TRBV18|few
TGTGCCAGCTCATCTGAGGTAGAAGCTAACTATGGCTACACCTTC
CASSSEVEANYGYTF
>.|TRBJ1-1|TRBV18|few
TGTGCCAGCTCACTGGCCCAGATGAACACTGAAGCTTTCTTT
CASSLAQMNTEAFF
>TRBD1|TRBJ1-2|TRBV5-4|few
TGTGCCAGCAGCTTATCGACAGGGACCTTCTATGGCTACACCTTC
CASSLSTGTFYGYTF
>TRBD2|TRBJ2-1|TRBV30|few
TGCGGGACTAGCGGTCGCGTGGAGTTCTTC
CGTSGRVEFF
>.|TRBJ1-4|TRBV6-6|.
TGTGCCAGCACCGACCCCGGACGGCGTAATGAAAAACTGTTTTTT
CASTDPGRRNEKLFF
>TRBD1|TRBJ2-1|TRBV28|.
TGTGCCAGCTCACAGGGGATTGGGGATGAGCAGTTCTTC
CASSQGIGDEQFF
>.|TRBJ1-2|TRBV7-2|.
TGTGCCAGCAGCCGGACAGCTCCTTATGGCTACACCTTC
CASSRTAPYGYTF
>.|TRBJ2-1|TRBV7-2|.
TGTGCCAGCAGCGTTCAACTAGGCAATGAGCAGTTCTTC
CASSVQLGNEQFF
>TRBD1|TRBJ2-7|TRBV2|.
TGTGCCAGCAGTCCGCGGACAGGGGGCGCCGAGCAGTACTTC
CASSPRTGGAEQYF
>TRBD2|TRBJ2-4|TRBV7-9|few
TGTGCCAGCAGCTTCGAAAGCGGGAGAGGGAAAAACATTCAGTACTTC
CASSFESGRGKNIQYF
>.|TRBJ2-3|TRBV5-1|.
TGCGCCAGCAGCTTGGTTTTGGTAACAGATACGCAGTATTTT
CASSLVLVTDTQYF
>.|TRBJ1-4|TRBV29-1|.
TGCAGCGTTGTAAGGCAGGGTAATGAAAAACTGTTTTTT
CSVVRQGNEKLFF
>TRBD2|TRBJ2-1|TRBV29-1|many
TGCAGCGTAAAGACTAGCGGCTACTACAATGAGCAGTTCTTC
CSVKTSGYYNEQFF
>.|TRBJ1-5|TRBV2|few
TGTGCCAGCACTCTCGGGAGGGCCCAGCCCCAGCATTTT
CASTLGRAQPQHF